This T cell receptor beta chain was recorded in a study of blood T cell repertoires in COVID-19. Study context: PBMCs, B-cell-depleted T cells, or T cells were the source of the cDNA or gDNA that made up the material.

Methods used by the authors: It was from reference gene primer amplification that nucleated cell counts were estimated. Clones were sequenced by immunoSEQ multiplex PCR, and TCRdb holds only the in-frame ones, with some missing. The V and J calls and clone size come from that table; D and trimming were worked out from the DNA. The sample carries about 200,000 clones, more than 75% recorded once. This CDR3 spans 15 amino acids. The V end lost 1 base, the J end lost 7 bases, and 14 bases lay between the germline ends. Germline V lookup: CDR1 SGHTA, CDR2 FQGNSA. This clone was recorded once. Other DNA sequences of this sample code for an identical CDR3.

Sequencing was done on a sample of peripheral blood. This sequence joins TRBV7-2 and TRBJ1-5; unclear D gene. This clonotype originated in a woman at least 80 years old with acute or convalescent COVID-19. CDR3 loop: CASSLVRGNNQPQHF. CDR3 nucleotides: TGTGCCAGCAGCTTAGTTAGAGGGAACAACCAGCCCCAGCATTTT.